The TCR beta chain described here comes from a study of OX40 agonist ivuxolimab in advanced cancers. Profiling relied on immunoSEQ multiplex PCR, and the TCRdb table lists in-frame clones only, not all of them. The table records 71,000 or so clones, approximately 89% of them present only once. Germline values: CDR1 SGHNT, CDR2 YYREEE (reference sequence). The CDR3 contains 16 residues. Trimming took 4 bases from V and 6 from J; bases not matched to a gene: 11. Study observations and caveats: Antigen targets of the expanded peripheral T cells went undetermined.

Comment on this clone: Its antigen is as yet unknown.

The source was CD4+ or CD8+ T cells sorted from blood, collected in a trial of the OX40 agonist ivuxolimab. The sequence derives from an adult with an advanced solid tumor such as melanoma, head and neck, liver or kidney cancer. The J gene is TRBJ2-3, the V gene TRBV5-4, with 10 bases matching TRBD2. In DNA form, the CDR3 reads TGTGCCAGCAGCGCCTCACTAGCGGGATTTTATGATACGCAGTATTTT. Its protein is CASSASLAGFYDTQYF.